Described below is a single T cell receptor (beta chain) sequence and its context. Healthy Caucasians supplied all donations. The data were obtained in a study of identical twins. TCRdb fed the 5' RACE reads into MiXCR, producing one record per CDR3 protein. The sample lists about 460,000 distinct CDR3 sequences, 14% occurring once. V shed 11 bases, J shed 4 bases, and the junction held 19 bases outside the gene matches. This CDR3 has 18 amino acids. This sample was also put to use in a study of yellow fever vaccine responses in identical twins.

Sequencing used CD4+ T cells sorted from blood. This receptor was identified in a woman aged 18-29 years in good health. The J gene is TRBJ2-2, the V gene TRBV12-3 or TRBV12-4; the match to TRBD2 covers 10 bases. The CDR3 DNA is TGTGCCCTCAGTTTACCCCGCCTAGCGGGAGACCCCACCGGGGAGCTGTTTTTT. As protein: CALSLPRLAGDPTGELFF.